This T cell receptor beta chain was documented in a study of T cell responses to AZD1222 COVID-19 vaccine. Broader study findings: Vaccination with two AZD1222 doses was followed by a rise in Spike-specific TCR breadth and depth. Repertoire sampling was restricted to post-peak T cell response timepoints.

The table came from immunoSEQ multiplex PCR; TCRdb's copy has only in-frame clones and leaves some out. This table has tens of thousands of clones, around 85% appearing once. In the case of this clone: Its antigen is unidentified.

The V segment lost 4 bases and the J segment 7 bases; nucleotides outside the gene matches: 10. The CDR3 length is 15 residues. Germline V gives CDR1 MNHEY, CDR2 SVGAGI. The V gene is TRBV6-5, the J gene TRBJ2-7, with TRBD1 identical over 10 bases. The sequence was collected from an adult in good health. The sequences come from peripheral blood, collected on day 0 of AZD1222 vaccination. The CDR3 bases are TGTGCCAGCAGTTCCCGGGACAGGGGCCGATCAGAGCAGTACTTC. As protein: CASSSRDRGRSEQYF.